This is a list of T cell receptor beta chains from one sample in a study of shared clonotypes between healthy human individuals. Profiled with immunoSEQ multiplex PCR; TCRdb holds only in-frame clones, not every one. The sample shows more than 400,000 clones, over 75% of them seen only once. What was sequenced was PBMCs. The receptors stem from a woman aged 35 to 49 in good health. Some clones in this sample may be carry-over from other donors' samples. CDR3s include the opening cysteine and the closing phenylalanine or tryptophan. The D gene is left open where the match is weak. A row's size may be missing; if present it is once, few, many or a size class.

d_gene	j_gene	v_gene	abundance	CDR3aa	CDR3nt
TRBD2	TRBJ2-1	TRBV7-9	.	CASSLAREVAEQFF	TGTGCCAGCAGCTTAGCGCGGGAGGTGGCTGAGCAGTTCTTC
.	TRBJ2-2	TRBV5-1	many	CASSGSFGGTGELFF	TGCGCCAGCAGCGGTTCTTTCGGGGGAACCGGGGAGCTGTTTTTT
.	TRBJ2-3	TRBV5-6	.	CASSLDPSTDTQYF	TGTGCCAGCAGCTTGGACCCCAGCACAGATACGCAGTATTTT
.	TRBJ2-7	TRBV15	.	CATSSPGLVDEQYF	TGTGCCACCAGCAGCCCTGGGTTGGTGGACGAGCAGTACTTC
.	TRBJ1-5	TRBV5-1	.	CASSQGGSNQPQHF	TGCGCCAGCAGCCAGGGCGGTAGCAATCAGCCCCAGCATTTT
TRBD1	TRBJ1-1	TRBV2	.	CASCTDGQGTEAFF	TGTGCCAGCTGTACTGACGGACAGGGCACTGAAGCTTTCTTT
.	TRBJ2-7	TRBV27	.	CASSDGDYEQYF	TGTGCCAGCAGTGACGGAGACTACGAGCAGTACTTC
TRBD2	TRBJ2-2	TRBV18	once	CASSSSGSRDTGELFF	TGTGCCAGCTCATCTAGCGGGAGTAGGGACACCGGGGAGCTGTTTTTT
TRBD2	TRBJ2-7	TRBV30	many	CAWRRGVSTYEQYF	TGTGCCTGGAGGCGGGGGGTAAGCACCTACGAGCAGTACTTC
.	TRBJ2-5	TRBV28	.	CASSPQAGQETQYF	TGTGCCAGCAGTCCACAAGCCGGGCAAGAGACCCAGTACTTC
TRBD2	TRBJ2-3	TRBV15	.	CATSREYGRAKDTQYF	TGTGCCACCAGCAGAGAATACGGGAGGGCCAAAGATACGCAGTATTTT
TRBD1	TRBJ1-3	TRBV6-1	few	CASSEAQGVGGNTIYF	TGTGCCAGCAGTGAAGCGCAGGGGGTTGGAGGAAACACCATATATTTT
TRBD1	TRBJ1-5	TRBV28	.	CASSPGQGAWQPQHF	TGTGCCAGCAGCCCGGGACAGGGAGCTTGGCAGCCCCAGCATTTT
.	TRBJ1-3	TRBV4-1	.	CASSQLGGVGNTIYF	TGCGCCAGCAGCCAATTAGGAGGGGTGGGAAACACCATATATTTT
.	TRBJ1-1	TRBV4-1	.	CASSQVSGGSSAEAFF	TGCGCCAGCAGCCAAGTCTCTGGGGGGTCAAGCGCTGAAGCTTTCTTT
TRBD2	TRBJ2-7	TRBV4-3	.	CASSHGPGGDYEQYF	TGCGCCAGCAGCCATGGACCGGGGGGTGACTACGAGCAGTACTTC
.	TRBJ1-1	TRBV7-3	.	CASSLQGNTEAFF	TGTGCCAGCAGCTTACAGGGGAACACTGAAGCTTTCTTT
.	TRBJ1-2	TRBV7-9	.	CASSPSLSGFNYGYTF	TGTGCCAGCAGCCCCAGTTTGTCCGGGTTCAACTATGGCTACACCTTC
TRBD1	TRBJ1-4	TRBV28	.	CASSSPGQGAEKLFF	TGTGCCAGCAGCTCCCCGGGACAGGGTGCTGAAAAACTGTTTTTT
.	TRBJ2-3	TRBV10-2	.	CASSELGGVTDTQYF	TGCGCCAGCAGTGAGCTGGGTGGTGTCACAGATACGCAGTATTTT
TRBD1	TRBJ2-5	TRBV6-4	.	CARTYDTGGGETQYF	TGTGCCAGAACTTACGATACAGGGGGTGGTGAGACCCAGTACTTC
TRBD1	TRBJ2-2	TRBV7-3	few	CASSWTGGAAGELFF	TGTGCCAGCAGCTGGACAGGGGGCGCGGCCGGGGAGCTGTTTTTT
.	TRBJ1-4	TRBV7-9	.	CASSLDTGANEKLFF	TGTGCCAGCAGCTTAGACACAGGAGCAAATGAAAAACTGTTTTTT
TRBD1	TRBJ1-1	TRBV11-2	many	CASSLDRGTEAFF	TGTGCCAGCAGCTTGGACAGGGGCACTGAAGCTTTCTTT
.	TRBJ1-1	TRBV7-9	.	CASSQDLRSGGNTEAFF	TGTGCCAGCAGCCAAGATCTAAGGTCGGGGGGGAACACTGAAGCTTTCTTT
.	TRBJ1-2	TRBV7-8	.	CASSLEPNPVGYTF	TGTGCCAGCAGCTTAGAACCGAACCCGGTAGGCTACACCTTC
.	TRBJ2-3	TRBV27	.	CASSLSRHTDTQYF	TGTGCCAGCAGTTTATCACGCCACACAGATACGCAGTATTTT
TRBD1	TRBJ2-1	TRBV15	.	CATSRDRVYTNEQFF	TGTGCCACCAGCAGGGACAGGGTATACACGAATGAGCAGTTCTTC
.	TRBJ2-3	TRBV18	.	CASSPAIDTQYF	TGTGCCAGCTCGCCGGCCATAGATACGCAGTATTTT
.	TRBJ1-1	TRBV29-1	.	CSVASNTEAFF	TGCAGCGTTGCAAGTAACACTGAAGCTTTCTTT
TRBD2	TRBJ2-2	TRBV19	.	CASSPELAGTTQNTGELFF	TGTGCCAGTAGTCCCGAACTAGCGGGAACGACCCAGAACACCGGGGAGCTGTTTTTT
TRBD2	TRBJ2-2	TRBV7-3	.	CASSLLAGQKGGELFF	TGTGCCAGCAGCCTACTAGCGGGACAGAAAGGCGGGGAGCTGTTTTTT
.	TRBJ2-1	TRBV7-3	.	CASSLGTQPYNEQFF	TGTGCCAGCAGCTTAGGGACGCAGCCCTACAATGAGCAGTTCTTC
.	TRBJ1-2	TRBV28	.	CASSLGPGGYTF	TGTGCCAGCAGTTTGGGACCCGGGGGCTACACCTTC
TRBD1	TRBJ1-3	TRBV5-6	.	CASSSGKPTGAGHTIYF	TGTGCCAGCAGCTCTGGGAAACCGACAGGGGCTGGCCACACCATATATTTT
TRBD2	TRBJ2-1	TRBV4-3	many	CASSQGLAGGYNEQFF	TGCGCCAGCAGCCAAGGGCTAGCGGGAGGCTACAATGAGCAGTTCTTC
.	TRBJ2-5	TRBV15	few	CATTRDSSETQYF	TGTGCCACCACCAGAGATAGCTCAGAGACCCAGTACTTC
TRBD1	TRBJ1-5	TRBV28	.	CASSLSLTGGRMPQHF	TGTGCCAGCAGTTTGTCTCTCACAGGGGGCAGGATGCCCCAGCATTTT
.	TRBJ2-2	TRBV28	.	CASSFFGPRVGELFF	TGTGCCAGCAGTTTTTTCGGGCCCCGAGTCGGGGAGCTGTTTTTT
.	TRBJ1-4	TRBV5-6	.	CASSLGDGTVNEKLFF	TGTGCCAGCAGCTTGGGCGACGGGACGGTTAATGAAAAACTGTTTTTT
.	TRBJ2-3	TRBV7-2	.	CASSERRSTQYF	TGTGCCAGCAGCGAGCGGAGAAGTACGCAGTATTTT
.	TRBJ2-5	TRBV18	.	CASSPFRGETQYF	TGTGCCAGCTCACCATTCAGGGGAGAGACCCAGTACTTC
.	TRBJ2-6	TRBV6-1	.	CASREGGSGANVLTF	TGTGCCAGCAGGGAGGGAGGCTCTGGGGCCAACGTCCTGACTTTC
.	TRBJ1-5	TRBV6-1	.	CASSEGEYSNQPQHF	TGTGCCAGCAGTGAAGGAGAGTATAGCAATCAGCCCCAGCATTTT
TRBD2	TRBJ2-1	TRBV6-6	.	CASRLGLAGYSEQFF	TGTGCCAGCAGACTCGGACTAGCGGGTTACAGTGAGCAGTTCTTC
.	TRBJ2-1	TRBV18	few	CASSLPGQGSYNEQFF	TGTGCCAGCTCCCTCCCGGGACAAGGCTCCTACAATGAGCAGTTCTTC
.	TRBJ1-3	TRBV9	.	CASTREGLGNTIYF	TGTGCCAGCACCCGTGAGGGGCTTGGAAACACCATATATTTT
TRBD1	TRBJ2-1	TRBV6-1	.	CASSGTGYEQFF	TGTGCCAGCAGTGGGACAGGGTATGAGCAGTTCTTC
.	TRBJ2-7	TRBV11-2	many	CASSFRGTVIHEQYF	TGTGCCAGCAGCTTCCGGGGGACAGTGATACACGAGCAGTACTTC
.	TRBJ2-5	TRBV30	.	CAWAGTPLGTQYF	TGTGCCTGGGCAGGGACCCCCCTGGGTACCCAGTACTTC
.	TRBJ1-1	TRBV7-9	.	CASSFENTEAFF	TGTGCCAGCAGCTTTGAGAACACTGAAGCTTTCTTT
.	TRBJ2-7	TRBV4-1	.	CASSRYTGKTYEQYF	TGCGCCAGCAGCCGATATACCGGGAAGACCTACGAGCAGTACTTC
TRBD2	TRBJ2-5	TRBV27	many	CASMVLSGGSGVETQYF	TGTGCCAGCATGGTTCTTTCTGGCGGGAGTGGTGTTGAGACCCAGTACTTC
TRBD2	TRBJ2-3	TRBV27	.	CASSYRGGRTDTQYF	TGTGCCAGCAGTTATCGGGGGGGCAGAACAGATACGCAGTATTTT
TRBD1	TRBJ2-7	TRBV27	few	CATYVGPPGQGSYEQYF	TGTGCCACTTACGTTGGCCCCCCGGGACAGGGCTCCTACGAGCAGTACTTC
TRBD1	TRBJ2-6	TRBV7-9	.	CASSAQGAFISGANVLTF	TGTGCCAGCAGCGCGCAGGGGGCCTTTATCTCTGGGGCCAACGTCCTGACTTTC
.	TRBJ1-4	TRBV19	.	CASSHQGKTTNEKLFF	TGTGCCAGTAGTCATCAGGGAAAAACAACTAATGAAAAACTGTTTTTT
.	TRBJ2-1	TRBV7-2	many	CASSYRRGTVNEQFF	TGTGCCAGCAGCTACCGGAGGGGGACTGTCAATGAGCAGTTCTTC
.	TRBJ1-1	TRBV2	.	CASSARDEGEAFF	TGTGCCAGCAGTGCCCGGGATGAGGGTGAAGCTTTCTTT
TRBD2	TRBJ2-7	TRBV5-4	.	CASSLAGTSGRYYEQYF	TGTGCCAGCAGCTTAGCCGGGACTAGCGGGAGGTATTACGAGCAGTACTTC